This T cell receptor (beta chain) was sequenced during a study of cytomegalovirus exposure and HLA in healthy donors. The V and J ends lost 5 bases and 10 bases, in that order; junction bases with no gene match: 12. The CDR3 is made up of 16 amino acids. Germline CDR1 SSHAT, CDR2 FNYEAQ (reference sequence). Nominally healthy donors were sampled, though unrecorded immune exposures were likely. PCR involved 60 Vbeta and 13 Jbeta primers. The assay was immunoSEQ multiplex PCR, and TCRdb's table has in-frame clones only and misses some. The data contain under 200,000 clones, 82% of them seen just once; the ten biggest clones take up roughly 1.5%.

The chain couples TRBV7-7 to TRBJ2-1; 12 bases agree with TRBD2. Sequencing input: PBMCs. The clonotype originates from a male donor in good health and CMV-seronegative. The CDR3 DNA is TGTGCCAGCAGCCTCTCCACTAGCGGGAGGAAAGAAGAGCAGTTCTTC. Residues: CASSLSTSGRKEEQFF.